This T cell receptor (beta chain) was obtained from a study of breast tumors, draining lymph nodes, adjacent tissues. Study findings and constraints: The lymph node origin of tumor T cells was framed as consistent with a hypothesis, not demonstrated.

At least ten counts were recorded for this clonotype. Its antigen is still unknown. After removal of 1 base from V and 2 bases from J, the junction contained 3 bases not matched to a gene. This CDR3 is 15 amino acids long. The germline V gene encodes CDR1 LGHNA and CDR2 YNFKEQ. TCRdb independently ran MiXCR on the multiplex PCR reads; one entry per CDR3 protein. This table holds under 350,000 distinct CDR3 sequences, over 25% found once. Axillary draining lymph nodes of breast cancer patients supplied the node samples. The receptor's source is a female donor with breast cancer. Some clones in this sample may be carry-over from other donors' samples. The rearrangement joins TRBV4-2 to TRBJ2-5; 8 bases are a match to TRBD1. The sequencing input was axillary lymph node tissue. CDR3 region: CASSQAGTGQETQYF. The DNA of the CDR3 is TGTGCCAGCAGCCAAGCCGGGACAGGACAAGAGACCCAGTACTTC.